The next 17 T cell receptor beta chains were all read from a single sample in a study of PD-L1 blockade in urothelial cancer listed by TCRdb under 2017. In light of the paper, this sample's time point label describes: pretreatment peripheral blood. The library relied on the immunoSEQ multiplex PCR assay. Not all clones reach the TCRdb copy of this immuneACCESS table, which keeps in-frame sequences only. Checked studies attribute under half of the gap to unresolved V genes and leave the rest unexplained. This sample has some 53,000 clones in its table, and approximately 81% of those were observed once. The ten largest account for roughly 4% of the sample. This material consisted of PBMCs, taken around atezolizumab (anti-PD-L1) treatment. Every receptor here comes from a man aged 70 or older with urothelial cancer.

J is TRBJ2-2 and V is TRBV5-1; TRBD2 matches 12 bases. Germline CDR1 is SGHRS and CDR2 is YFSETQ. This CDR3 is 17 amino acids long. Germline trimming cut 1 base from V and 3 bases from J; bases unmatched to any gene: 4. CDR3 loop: CASSLLAGGRDTGELFF. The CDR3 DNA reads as TGCGCCAGCAGCTTGCTAGCGGGGGGGCGCGACACCGGGGAGCTGTTTTTT.

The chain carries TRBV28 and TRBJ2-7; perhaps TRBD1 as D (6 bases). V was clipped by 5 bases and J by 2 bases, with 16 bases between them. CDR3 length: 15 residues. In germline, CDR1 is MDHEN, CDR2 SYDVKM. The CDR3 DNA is TGTGCCAGCAGTGCTCCCTCCGGGACAACCTACGAGCAGTACTTC. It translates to CASSAPSGTTYEQYF.

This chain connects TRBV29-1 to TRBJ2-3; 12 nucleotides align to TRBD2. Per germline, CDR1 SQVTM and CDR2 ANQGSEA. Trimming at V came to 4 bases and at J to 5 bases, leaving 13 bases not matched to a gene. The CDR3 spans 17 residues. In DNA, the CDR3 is TGCAGCGTTGGTGTATTTTCTAGCGGGAGGGCCCAAGATACGCAGTATTTT. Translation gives CSVGVFSSGRAQDTQYF.

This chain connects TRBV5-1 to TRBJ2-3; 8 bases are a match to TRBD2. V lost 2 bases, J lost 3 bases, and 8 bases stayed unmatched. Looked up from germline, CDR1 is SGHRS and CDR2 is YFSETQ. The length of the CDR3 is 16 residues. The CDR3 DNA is TGCGCCAGCAGCTTCCTGGGACTAGGGGTTACAGATACGCAGTATTTT. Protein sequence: CASSFLGLGVTDTQYF. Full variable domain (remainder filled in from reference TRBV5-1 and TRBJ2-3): KAGVTQTPRYLIKTRGQQVTLSCSPISGHRSVSWYQQTPGQGLQFLFEYFSETQRNKGNFPGRFSGRQFSNSRSEMNVSTLELGDSALYLCASSFLGLGVTDTQYFGPGTRLTVL.

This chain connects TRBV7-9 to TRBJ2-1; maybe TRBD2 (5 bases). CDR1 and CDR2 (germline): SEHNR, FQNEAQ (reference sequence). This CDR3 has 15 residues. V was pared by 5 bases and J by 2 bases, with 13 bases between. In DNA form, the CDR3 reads TGTGCCAGCAGCCGGGGAATCCCGCCCTACAATGAGCAGTTCTTC. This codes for CASSRGIPPYNEQFF. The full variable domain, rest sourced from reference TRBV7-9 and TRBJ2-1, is DTGVSQNPRHKITKRGQNVTFRCDPISEHNRLYWYRQTLGQGPEFLTYFQNEAQLEKSRLLSDRFSAERPKGSFSTLEIQRTEQGDSAMYLCASSRGIPPYNEQFFGPGTRLTVL.

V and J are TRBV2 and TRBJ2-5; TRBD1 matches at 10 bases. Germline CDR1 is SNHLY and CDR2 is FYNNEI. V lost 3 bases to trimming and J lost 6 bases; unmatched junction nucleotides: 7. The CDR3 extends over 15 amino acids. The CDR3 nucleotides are TGTGCCAGCAGTGAGACAGGGGGCTACCGCCAGACCCAGTACTTC. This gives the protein CASSETGGYRQTQYF.

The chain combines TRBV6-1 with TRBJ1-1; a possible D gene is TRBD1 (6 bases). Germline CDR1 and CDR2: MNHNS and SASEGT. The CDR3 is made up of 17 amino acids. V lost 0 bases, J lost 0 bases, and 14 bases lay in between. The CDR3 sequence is CASSEALAGVMNTEAFF. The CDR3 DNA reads TGTGCCAGCAGTGAAGCGCTCGCAGGGGTCATGAACACTGAAGCTTTCTTT.

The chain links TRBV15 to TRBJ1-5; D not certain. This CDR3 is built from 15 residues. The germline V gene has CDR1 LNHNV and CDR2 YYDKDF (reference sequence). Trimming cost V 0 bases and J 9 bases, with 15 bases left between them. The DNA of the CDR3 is TGTGCCACCAGCAGAGATTATGGGGAGCAATCGCCCCAGCATTTT. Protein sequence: CATSRDYGEQSPQHF. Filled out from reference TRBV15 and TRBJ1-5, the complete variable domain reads DAMVIQNPRYQVTQFGKPVTLSCSQTLNHNVMYWYQQKSSQAPKLLFHYYDKDFNNEADTPDNFQSRRPNTSFCFLDIRSPGLGDTAMYLCATSRDYGEQSPQHFGDGTRLSIL.

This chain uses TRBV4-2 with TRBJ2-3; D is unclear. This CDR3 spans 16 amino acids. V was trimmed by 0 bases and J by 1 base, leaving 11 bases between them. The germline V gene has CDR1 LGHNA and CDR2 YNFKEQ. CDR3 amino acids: CASSQDGSDGTDTQYF. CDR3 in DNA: TGTGCCAGCAGCCAAGATGGAAGCGACGGCACAGATACGCAGTATTTT.

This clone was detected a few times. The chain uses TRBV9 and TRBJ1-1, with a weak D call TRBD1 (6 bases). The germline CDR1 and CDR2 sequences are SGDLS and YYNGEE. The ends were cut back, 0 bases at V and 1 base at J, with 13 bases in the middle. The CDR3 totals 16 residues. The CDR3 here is CASSVATDRWNTEAFF. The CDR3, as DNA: TGTGCCAGCAGCGTAGCTACCGACAGGTGGAACACTGAAGCTTTCTTT.

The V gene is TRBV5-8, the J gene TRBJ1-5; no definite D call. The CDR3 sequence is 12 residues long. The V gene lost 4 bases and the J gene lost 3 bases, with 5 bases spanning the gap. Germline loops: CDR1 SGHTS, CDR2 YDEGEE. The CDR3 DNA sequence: TGTGCCAGCAGCCCCTACAATCAGCCCCAGCATTTT. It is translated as CASSPYNQPQHF.

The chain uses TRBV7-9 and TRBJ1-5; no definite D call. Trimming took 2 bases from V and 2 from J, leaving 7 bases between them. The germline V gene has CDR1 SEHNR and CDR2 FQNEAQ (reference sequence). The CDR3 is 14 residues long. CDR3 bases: TGTGCCAGCAGCTTAAATGCAGGCAATCAGCCCCAGCATTTT. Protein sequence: CASSLNAGNQPQHF.

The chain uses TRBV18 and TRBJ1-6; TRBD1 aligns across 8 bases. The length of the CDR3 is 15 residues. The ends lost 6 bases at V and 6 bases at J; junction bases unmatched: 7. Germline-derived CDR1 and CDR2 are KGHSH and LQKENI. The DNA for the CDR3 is TGTGCCAGCTCTCCGACAGGGGACCTTAATTCACCCCTCCACTTT. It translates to CASSPTGDLNSPLHF.

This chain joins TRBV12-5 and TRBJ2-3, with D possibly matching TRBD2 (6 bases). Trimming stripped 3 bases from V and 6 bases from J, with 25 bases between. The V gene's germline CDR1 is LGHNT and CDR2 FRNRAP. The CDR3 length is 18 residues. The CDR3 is CASGFLQRVLGEADTQYF. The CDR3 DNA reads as TGTGCTAGTGGTTTCCTTCAGAGGGTCCTAGGGGAGGCGGATACGCAGTATTTT.

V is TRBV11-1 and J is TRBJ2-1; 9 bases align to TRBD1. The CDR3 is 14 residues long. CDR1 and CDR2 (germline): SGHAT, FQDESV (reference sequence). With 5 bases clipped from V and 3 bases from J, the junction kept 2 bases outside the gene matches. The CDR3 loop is CASSRDRVYNEQFF. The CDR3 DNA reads TGTGCCAGCAGCCGGGACAGGGTCTACAATGAGCAGTTCTTC.

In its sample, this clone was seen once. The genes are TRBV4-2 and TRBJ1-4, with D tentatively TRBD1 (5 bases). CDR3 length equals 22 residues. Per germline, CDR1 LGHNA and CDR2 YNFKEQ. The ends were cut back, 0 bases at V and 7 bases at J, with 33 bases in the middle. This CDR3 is CASSQDLFGGDRDWEDGEKLFF. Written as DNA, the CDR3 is TGTGCCAGCAGCCAAGATTTGTTTGGTGGTGACAGAGATTGGGAGGATGGTGAAAAACTGTTTTTT.

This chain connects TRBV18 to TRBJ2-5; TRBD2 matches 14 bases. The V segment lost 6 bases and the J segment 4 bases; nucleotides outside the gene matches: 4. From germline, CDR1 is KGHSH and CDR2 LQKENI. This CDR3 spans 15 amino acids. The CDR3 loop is CASSPGTSGRETQYF. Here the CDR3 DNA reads TGTGCCAGCTCGCCCGGGACTAGCGGGAGAGAGACCCAGTACTTC.